This TCR beta chain was captured in a study of blood T cell repertoires in COVID-19. The wider study: Acute-phase and convalescent COVID-19 samples originated in the United States, Italy and Spain. Sample material is recorded as cDNA or gDNA derived from T cells, B-cell-depleted T cells, or PBMCs.

Germline loops: CDR1 MNHEY, CDR2 SVGEGT. The CDR3 is 12 amino acids. V lost 5 bases and J lost 4; bases outside the gene matches: 1. Profiling relied on immunoSEQ multiplex PCR, and the TCRdb table lists in-frame clones only, not all of them. The sample includes more than 70,000 clones, around 84% of them seen just once. This chain links TRBV6-2 or TRBV6-3 with TRBJ1-2, with TRBD1 identical over 7 bases. The sequenced sample consisted of peripheral blood. The clonotype was recovered from a woman of 80 years or more in a cohort sampled during active or convalescent COVID-19. The CDR3 region has the DNA TGTGCCAGCAGTAGGGGGCTCTATGGCTACACCTTC. This sequence encodes CASSRGLYGYTF.